The 29 T cell receptor beta chains listed next were all sequenced from one sample in a study of spatial heterogeneity in lung cancer. TCRdb reprocessed the 5' RACE reads via MiXCR and lists one record per CDR3 protein. Of about 17,000 distinct CDR3 sequences listed, roughly 19% are singletons. Documented time point: blood at routine non-recurrence follow-up after resection. The sequenced sample was PBMCs, obtained at follow-up. These receptors came from a male donor with early-stage non-small cell lung cancer.

V is TRBV29-1 and J is TRBJ1-6, with D possibly matching TRBD1 (6 bases). V was trimmed by 6 bases and J by 8 bases, leaving 11 bases between them. The CDR3 is 12 amino acids. CDR1 and CDR2 (germline): SQVTM, ANQGSEA. CDR3 DNA sequence: TGCAGCGTAAAGACAGGTGATTCACCCCTCCACTTT. Translated: CSVKTGDSPLHF.

This clonotype was observed a handful of times. J is TRBJ1-1 and V is TRBV15; TRBD1 is a possible D gene (6 bases). CDR1 is LNHNV, CDR2 YYDKDF, per germline (reference sequence). The germline V and J ends were trimmed by 3 bases and 1 base, with 15 bases remaining between them. CDR3 length: 16 residues. The CDR3 nucleotides are TGTGCCACCAGCAGTGGGGGGGCGAAAACGAACACTGAAGCTTTCTTT. It codes for CATSSGGAKTNTEAFF.

The chain is built from TRBV20-1 and TRBJ1-4; D is unclear. Trimming pared 2 bases from V and 3 bases from J, leaving 10 bases between. The CDR3 spans 14 residues. The germline V gene has CDR1 DFQATT and CDR2 SNEGSKA (reference sequence). CDR3 residues: CSARLRGANEKLFF. The CDR3, as DNA: TGCAGTGCTAGATTACGCGGGGCTAATGAAAAACTGTTTTTT.

This clonotype was recorded many times. The chain uses TRBV7-9 and TRBJ1-1; the D is unclear. V was cut by 0 bases and J by 11 bases, with 7 bases left in between. The CDR3 loop spans 11 amino acids. Per germline, CDR1 SEHNR and CDR2 FQNEAQ (reference sequence). The CDR3 loop is CASSLALGAFF. DNA of the CDR3: TGTGCCAGCAGCTTAGCGTTGGGTGCTTTCTTT. Filled out from reference TRBV7-9 and TRBJ1-1, the complete variable domain reads DTGVSQNPRHKITKRGQNVTFRCDPISEHNRLYWYRQTLGQGPEFLTYFQNEAQLEKSRLLSDRFSAERPKGSFSTLEIQRTEQGDSAMYLCASSLALGAFFGQGTRLTVV.

The chain recombines TRBV4-3 with TRBJ2-7, with D possibly being TRBD1 (5 bases). The germline V gene has CDR1 LGHNA and CDR2 YSLEER. This CDR3 is 15 amino acids long. Trimming removed 4 bases at V and 1 base at J, with 14 bases between. The CDR3 nucleotides are TGCGCCAGCAGCCCGGATTCCGCAGGGTCCTACGAGCAGTACTTC. This gives the protein CASSPDSAGSYEQYF.

This clonotype was seen a handful of times. The J gene is TRBJ2-1, the V gene TRBV5-6; 8 bases align to TRBD1. Germline loops: CDR1 SGHDT, CDR2 YYEEEE. This CDR3 has 14 amino acids. The J segment lost 8 bases and the V segment lost 1 base, leaving 5 bases of the junction unmatched. CDR3 in amino acids: CASSLFAGGDEQFF. The CDR3 DNA follows: TGTGCCAGCAGCTTGTTTGCAGGGGGCGATGAGCAGTTCTTC.

Judged by abundance, this clonotype is medium-sized. The V gene is TRBV12-3 or TRBV12-4, the J gene TRBJ2-4, with a tentative D call TRBD2 (6 bases). V gave up 0 bases and J gave up 3 bases, with 9 bases separating them. This CDR3 has 15 residues. In nucleotides, the CDR3 is TGTGCCAGCAGTTTAGCGCGGGGCGGCAAAAACATTCAGTACTTC. The encoded protein is CASSLARGGKNIQYF.

In its sample, this clonotype was seen many times. V and J are TRBV30 and TRBJ2-2; D is uncertain. CDR1 GTSNPN and CDR2 SVGIG come from the germline V gene (reference sequence). V lost 2 bases, J lost 7 bases, and 8 bases lay in between. The CDR3 is 12 amino acids. The CDR3 is CAWSYVGGELFF. The CDR3 nucleotides are TGTGCCTGGAGTTACGTGGGCGGGGAGCTGTTTTTT.

The chain has TRBV5-1 and TRBJ2-1; TRBD2 is a possible D gene (5 bases). V was pared by 2 bases and J by 0 bases, with 9 bases between. Germline V CDR1 and CDR2: SGHRS, YFSETQ. This CDR3 is built from 15 residues. CDR3 loop: CASSFSGSSYNEQFF. Here the CDR3 DNA reads TGCGCCAGCAGCTTTTCGGGGAGCTCCTACAATGAGCAGTTCTTC.

The genes are TRBV5-1 and TRBJ1-4; possible D gene TRBD1, 6 bases. Germline V gives CDR1 SGHRS, CDR2 YFSETQ. The CDR3 covers 15 residues. V lost 3 bases and J lost 4, with 13 bases in between. This chain's CDR3 is CASSSGQSINEKLFF. CDR3 in DNA: TGCGCCAGCAGCTCCGGACAGAGTATTAATGAAAAACTGTTTTTT.

In this sample, this clonotype turned up a few times. V usage is TRBV18 and J usage is TRBJ2-3; TRBD2 matches at 10 bases. The CDR3 is 15 amino acids. Germline trimming cut 2 bases from V and 6 bases from J; bases unmatched to any gene: 5. CDR1 is KGHSH and CDR2 is LQKENI in the germline V gene. CDR3 DNA: TGTGCCAGCTCACCAGGCCTAGCGGGGGATGATACGCAGTATTTT. Translation gives CASSPGLAGDDTQYF.

The chain combines TRBV5-1 with TRBJ2-2; tentative D call: TRBD2 (6 bases). Germline CDR1 is SGHRS and CDR2 is YFSETQ. The CDR3 contains 16 residues. Trimming removed 4 bases at V and 4 bases at J, with 17 bases between. The DNA for the CDR3 is TGCGCCAGCAGCCAAACACCCACGGGGGTCACCGGGGAGCTGTTTTTT. Protein: CASSQTPTGVTGELFF.

A few counts support this clonotype. The chain joins TRBV3-1 to TRBJ1-2; D gene unclear. Germline V lookup: CDR1 LGHDT, CDR2 YNNKEL (reference sequence). This CDR3 region has 18 residues. V was clipped by 2 bases and J by 4 bases, with 23 bases between them. Written as DNA, the CDR3 is TGTGCCAGCAGCCAAAACCCGTCTCTTAGGGCACTCTCCTATGGCTACACCTTC. It translates to CASSQNPSLRALSYGYTF.

By share of the sample, this clonotype is medium-sized. The V gene is TRBV20-1, the J gene TRBJ1-2, with D unclear. Trimming cost V 0 bases and J 6 bases, with 17 bases left between them. The CDR3 loop spans 15 amino acids. Germline loops: CDR1 DFQATT, CDR2 SNEGSKA (reference sequence). CDR3 loop: CSARDPDLPGNGYTF. For the CDR3, the DNA is TGCAGTGCTAGAGATCCGGACCTCCCGGGGAATGGCTACACCTTC.

This clonotype was detected many times. V usage is TRBV6-5 and J usage is TRBJ1-6, with 10 bases aligning to TRBD1. The CDR3 contains 15 residues. With 6 bases clipped from V and 7 bases from J, the junction kept 6 bases outside the gene matches. The V gene's germline CDR1 is MNHEY and CDR2 SVGAGI. The CDR3 DNA reads TGTGCCAGCAGGACAGGGGGCGACGACAATTCACCCCTCCACTTT. Translated: CASRTGGDDNSPLHF.

This clonotype showed up just a few times. This chain uses TRBV9 with TRBJ1-2; the D gene is possibly TRBD1 (5 bases). This CDR3 comprises 14 residues. The V and J ends lost 0 bases and 2 bases respectively, with 8 bases between them. Germline V gene lookup returns CDR1 SGDLS and CDR2 YYNGEE. The CDR3 nucleotides read TGTGCCAGCAGCGTAGATGAGGGGAACTATGGCTACACCTTC. Its translation is CASSVDEGNYGYTF. Combining the CDR3 with reference TRBV9 and TRBJ1-2 gives the whole variable domain DSGVTQTPKHLITATGQRVTLRCSPRSGDLSVYWYQQSLDQGLQFLIQYYNGEERAKGNILERFSAQQFPDLHSELNLSSLELGDSALYFCASSVDEGNYGYTFGSGTRLTVV.

This chain joins TRBV10-3 and TRBJ2-7; D possibly corresponds to TRBD2 (6 bases). The CDR3 sequence is 11 residues long. Germline V gives CDR1 ENHRY, CDR2 SYGVKD. V was clipped by 11 bases and J by 2 bases, with 10 bases between them. The DNA of the CDR3 is TGTGCCGGCGGGGAGACCTACGAGCAGTACTTC. Amino acid sequence: CAGGETYEQYF.

This clonotype counts as medium-sized (0.01 to 0.1%). V and J are TRBV4-2 and TRBJ1-1; possible D gene TRBD1, 6 bases. The ends were cut back, 1 base at V and 6 bases at J, with 9 bases in the middle. Per germline, CDR1 LGHNA and CDR2 YNFKEQ. The CDR3 is made up of 13 amino acids. CDR3 region: CASSQGEGAEAFF. The CDR3 nucleotides are TGTGCCAGCAGCCAAGGGGAGGGGGCTGAAGCTTTCTTT.

This clonotype is medium-sized. The chain couples TRBV7-6 to TRBJ2-2, with TRBD1 identical over 10 bases. Unmatched junction bases numbered 13, after V lost 5 bases and J lost 10 bases. Germline values: CDR1 SGHVS, CDR2 FNYEAQ. The length of the CDR3 is 16 residues. The chain's CDR3 is CASSRRGTGETAELFF. CDR3 nucleotide sequence: TGTGCCAGCAGCCGAAGGGGGACAGGGGAAACAGCGGAGCTGTTTTTT.

This clonotype was detected only a few times. A read error may be the cause here, since a much bigger clone is one base away. This chain connects TRBV6-5 to TRBJ2-1, with D hard to call. The germline V gene encodes CDR1 MNHEY and CDR2 SVGAGI. V was clipped by 8 bases and J by 7 bases, with 12 bases between them. This CDR3 has 12 amino acids. CDR3 sequence: CASPPFRNEQFF. DNA for the CDR3: TGTGCCAGCCCCCCCTTTCGGAATGAGCAGTTCTTC.

Many counts were recorded for this clonotype. The genes are TRBV11-2 and TRBJ2-1; D gene uncertain. The CDR3 spans 13 residues. Trimming cost V 0 bases and J 3 bases, with 3 bases left between them. Germline V CDR1 and CDR2: SGHAT, FQNNGV. The CDR3 here is CASSLEGYNEQFF. CDR3 nucleotide sequence: TGTGCCAGCAGCTTAGAGGGCTACAATGAGCAGTTCTTC.

Only a few counts were recorded for this clonotype. The J gene is TRBJ2-7, the V gene TRBV7-9; D might be TRBD1 or TRBD2, each matching 6 bases. CDR3 length: 17 amino acids. Germline-derived CDR1 and CDR2 are SEHNR and FQNEAQ (reference sequence). The germline V and J ends were trimmed by 5 bases and 2 bases, with 22 bases remaining between them. Here the CDR3 reads CASSPIVGGRIAYEQYF. CDR3 DNA: TGTGCCAGCAGCCCCATAGTGGGGGGCCGGATCGCCTACGAGCAGTACTTC.

A remark on this clonotype: A read error is likely, as this CDR3 ends without the conserved phenylalanine or tryptophan. J is TRBJ2-2 and V is TRBV5-1; unclear D gene. The CDR3 covers 13 residues. Germline lookup yields CDR1 SGHRS and CDR2 YFSETQ. V gave up 0 bases and J gave up 5 bases, with 5 bases separating them. CDR3 sequence (DNA): TGCGCCAGCAGCTTGGGAAGTACCGGGGAGCTGTTTCTT. This sequence encodes CASSLGSTGELFL.

This clonotype showed up many times. The chain carries TRBV29-1 and TRBJ2-1, with 8 bases aligning to TRBD2. The germline V gene encodes CDR1 SQVTM and CDR2 ANQGSEA. V shed 5 bases and J 0 bases; nucleotides not matched to a gene: 9. The length of the CDR3 is 16 residues. The CDR3 region has the DNA TGCAGCGTTCCTCGCTCGGGGGGGACCTCCTACAATGAGCAGTTCTTC. This sequence encodes CSVPRSGGTSYNEQFF.

Sample share makes this clonotype medium-sized (0.01 to 0.1%). The V gene is TRBV7-3, the J gene TRBJ1-2; D is perhaps TRBD1 (5 bases). This CDR3 spans 13 amino acids. Trimming stripped 5 bases from V and 3 bases from J, with 10 bases between. Germline lookup yields CDR1 SGHTA and CDR2 FQGTGA. The DNA for the CDR3 is TGTGCCAGCAGCCTAGGGACCCACTATGGCTACACCTTC. Protein sequence: CASSLGTHYGYTF.

The chain recombines TRBV5-6 with TRBJ1-4; no clear D gene. Deletions cut 1 base from V and 7 bases from J, with 14 bases between. CDR1 is SGHDT and CDR2 is YYEEEE in the germline V gene. The CDR3 consists of 15 residues. Here the CDR3 reads CASSLNPTRAEKLFF. The CDR3 DNA follows: TGTGCCAGCAGCTTGAATCCTACTCGGGCTGAAAAACTGTTTTTT.

J is TRBJ2-5 and V is TRBV4-3; 7 bases align to TRBD1. Germline CDR1 reads LGHNA; CDR2 reads YSLEER. There are 15 residues in the CDR3. Unmatched junction bases numbered 9, after V lost 3 bases and J lost 5 bases. CDR3 sequence (DNA): TGCGCCAGCAGCCACCAGACAGGGATCGGGGAGACCCAGTACTTC. Translating it yields CASSHQTGIGETQYF.

This clonotype counts as medium-sized. V and J are TRBV12-3 or TRBV12-4 and TRBJ1-2, with 8 bases matching TRBD1. J was trimmed by 4 bases and V by 7 bases; bases with no gene match: 11. The CDR3 length is 15 residues. The CDR3 region is CASTSMYTGGYGYTF. In DNA, the CDR3 is TGTGCCAGCACCTCAATGTACACAGGGGGCTATGGCTACACCTTC.

The J gene is TRBJ1-1, the V gene TRBV30; a weak D match, TRBD1 (5 bases). Germline V gives CDR1 GTSNPN, CDR2 SVGIG (reference sequence). The CDR3 is 13 amino acids. V lost 0 bases and J 1 base, leaving 6 bases between the germline ends. The CDR3 region has the DNA TGTGCCTGGAGTGTGGGGCGGAACACTGAAGCTTTCTTT. Translation: CAWSVGRNTEAFF. Drawing the rest from reference TRBV30 and TRBJ1-1, the complete variable domain is SQTIHQWPATLVQPVGSPLSLECTVEGTSNPNLYWYRQAAGRGLQLLFYSVGIGQISSEVPQNLSASRPQDRQFILSSKKLLLSDSGFYLCAWSVGRNTEAFFGQGTRLTVV.